One T cell receptor beta chain is described in this entry. The CDR3 sequence is 14 residues long. Germline lookup yields CDR1 MNHEY and CDR2 SVGEGT. J gave up 1 base and V 5 bases, and 4 bases lay outside the gene matches. Here immunoSEQ multiplex PCR was the method, and the copy in TCRdb shows in-frame clones only, minus some. In the table there are about 160,000 clones, around nine tenths of which are singletons. This entry comes from a study of blood T cell repertoires in COVID-19. This TCR was recovered from a woman between 50 and 59 years old who had recovered from COVID-19. Source material: PBMCs or T cells enriched from blood (not recorded which). The rearrangement uses TRBV6-2 or TRBV6-3 and TRBJ1-2; the match to TRBD1 covers 7 bases. This chain's CDR3 is CASSRTGSNYGYTF. CDR3 in DNA: TGTGCCAGCAGTCGGACAGGAAGTAACTATGGCTACACCTTC.